The clone carrying this TCR beta chain was recorded many times. These data are taken from a study of identical twins. The germline CDR1 and CDR2 sequences are SGHRS and YFSETQ. The CDR3 consists of 17 residues. The V gene end was trimmed by 0 bases and the J gene end by 2 bases; junction bases not matched to a gene: 8. Template switching added a universal primer binding site, and final cDNA carried unique molecular identifiers. In TCRdb, the 5' RACE reads were re-called with MiXCR into one record per CDR3 protein. The sample carries fewer than 800,000 distinct CDR3 sequences, 7% to 7.5% recorded once. The sample was also reused in another study, on yellow fever vaccine responses in identical twins. Turning to that study: As reported, the vaccine T cell response of twins seemed partly convergent and partly personalized.

This chain links TRBV5-1 with TRBJ2-5, with 9 nucleotides matching TRBD2. Input material: PBMCs. This TCR was sampled from a woman between 18 and 29 years old in good health. CDR3 sequence (DNA): TGCGCCAGCAGCTTGGCGCCAGCGGGAGGCCCACAAGAGACCCAGTACTTC. Encoded protein: CASSLAPAGGPQETQYF.